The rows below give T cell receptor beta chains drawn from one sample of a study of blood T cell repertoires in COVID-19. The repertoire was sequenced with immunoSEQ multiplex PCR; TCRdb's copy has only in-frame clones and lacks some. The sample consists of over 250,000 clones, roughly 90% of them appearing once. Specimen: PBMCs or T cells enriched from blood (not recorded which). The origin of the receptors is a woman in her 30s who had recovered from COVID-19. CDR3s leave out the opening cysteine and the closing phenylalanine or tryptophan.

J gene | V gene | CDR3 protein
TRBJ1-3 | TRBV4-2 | ASSQDTRGNTIY
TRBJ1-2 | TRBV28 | ASSLLGQFYGYT
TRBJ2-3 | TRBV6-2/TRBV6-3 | ASSFSERNTQY
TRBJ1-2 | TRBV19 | ASSIVTANRANYGYT
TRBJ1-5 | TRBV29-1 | SVEIGGGQPQH
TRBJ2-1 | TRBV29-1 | SVARTSGNYNEQF
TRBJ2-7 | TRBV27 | ASSLGQGLSYEQY
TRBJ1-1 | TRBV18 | ASSPRLFEAF
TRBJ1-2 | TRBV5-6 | ASSLEGVELYGYT
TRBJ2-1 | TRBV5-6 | ASRRGNYNEQF
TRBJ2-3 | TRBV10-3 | AIRYQSSTDTQY
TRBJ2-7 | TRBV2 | ASSELLSGAAPYEQY
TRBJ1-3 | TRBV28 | ASSSHREHSGNTIY